In this sample, the clone carrying this T cell receptor (beta chain) turned up a few times. The antigen is undetermined. The material for each subset, its genomic DNA, was split evenly across several immunoSEQ plates. Libraries were prepared by immunoSEQ multiplex PCR; TCRdb keeps only in-frame clonotypes and omits some of them. Among some 1 million clones, under 80% were seen once, and the ten largest hold about 1.5%. This record belongs to a study of shared clonotypes between healthy human individuals. The study's findings and limits: Compared with clonotypes that all four donors shared, non-shared clonotypes had lower generation probabilities. Some naive CD4 clonotypes, 4.5% to 5.5%, turned up in common across four donors.

The sequence was obtained from a man aged 18 to 29 in good health. The specimen was memory CD4+ T cells sorted from blood. Subset given: CD45RA-negative fraction.

The chain's CDR3 is CASSLIRSYEQYF. As DNA, the CDR3 is TGCGCCAGCAGCTTGATCCGATCCTACGAGCAGTACTTC. The rearrangement uses TRBV5-1 and TRBJ2-7; D gene uncertain. In germline, CDR1 is SGHRS, CDR2 YFSETQ. The CDR3 loop spans 13 amino acids. Trimming stripped 1 base from V and 1 base from J, with 6 bases between.